The clone carrying this TCR beta chain was seen a handful of times. Its antigen is still unknown. The record originates from a study of response to subunit inactivated influenza vaccine. Findings of the study overall: That few new T cells are recruited by each seasonal influenza vaccination was the authors' suggestion.

Trimming removed 3 bases from V and 0 bases from J, with 11 bases in between. The CDR3 is 16 amino acids. The V gene's germline CDR1 is KGHDR and CDR2 SFDVKD. TCRdb ran MiXCR on the RT-PCR reads and lists one entry per CDR3 protein. This sample carries 450,000 to 550,000 distinct CDR3 sequences, about 25% of them seen once, and the ten largest clones take 1.9%. The specimen comprised CD4+ T cells sorted from PBMCs, sampled 4 to 6 days after vaccination. The chain uses TRBV24-1 and TRBJ2-1, with D possibly matching TRBD2 (6 bases). The clonotype comes from a man aged 45-60 years who received an inactivated influenza vaccine. The CDR3 loop reads CATSDGLASSYNEQFF. The DNA for the CDR3 is TGTGCCACCAGTGATGGCCTAGCGAGCTCCTACAATGAGCAGTTCTTC.